These 10 T cell receptor beta chains originate from one sample sequenced in a study of blood T cell repertoires in COVID-19. Data came from immunoSEQ multiplex PCR; TCRdb stores just in-frame clones and leaves some out. The sample shows 150,000 to 200,000 clones, approximately 86% of them seen only once. The source material was peripheral blood. Every receptor here comes from a man aged 65 to 79 with acute or convalescent COVID-19.

The chain combines TRBV9 with TRBJ1-1, with 7 bases matching TRBD1. This CDR3 has 14 amino acids. Germline V gene sequence: CDR1 SGDLS, CDR2 YYNGEE. After removal of 0 bases from V and 7 bases from J, the junction contained 6 bases not matched to a gene. The DNA of the CDR3 is TGTGCCAGCAGCGTAGATCGTCGACAGGGTGAAGCTTTCTTT. It codes for CASSVDRRQGEAFF.

The chain recombines TRBV6-5 with TRBJ2-7; TRBD1 agrees at 7 bases. This CDR3 is built from 15 residues. From germline, CDR1 is MNHEY and CDR2 SVGAGI. V shed 0 bases and J 0 bases; nucleotides not matched to a gene: 2. The CDR3 protein is CASSYSTGSSYEQYF. DNA of the CDR3: TGTGCCAGCAGTTACTCGACAGGGAGCTCCTACGAGCAGTACTTC.

This chain joins TRBV20-1 and TRBJ2-1; possibly TRBD1 for D (6 bases). CDR3 size: 11 residues. The germline CDR1 and CDR2 sequences are DFQATT and SNEGSKA (reference sequence). In DNA, the CDR3 is TGCTCGGGGACAAACTACAATGAGCAGTTCTTC. Translation: CSGTNYNEQFF.

The chain carries TRBV2 and TRBJ2-7; possible D gene TRBD2, 7 bases. Between the trimmed V and J ends, which lost 6 bases and 3 bases, there was a span of 12 bases. CDR3 length equals 13 residues. From germline, CDR1 is SNHLY and CDR2 FYNNEI. CDR3 in amino acids: CASRAGAGYEQYF. CDR3 in DNA: TGTGCCAGCAGGGCGGGGGCAGGCTACGAGCAGTACTTC.

This chain uses TRBV12-3 or TRBV12-4 with TRBJ1-2, with D possibly TRBD1 on 6 matching bases. This CDR3 is 13 amino acids long. Trimming shortened V by 7 bases and J by 5 bases, and 14 bases separated the two germline ends. The CDR3 is CASTLQGTYGYTF. CDR3 bases: TGTGCCAGCACCTTACAGGGAACATATGGCTACACCTTC.

This chain uses TRBV13 with TRBJ2-2; unclear D gene. Germline V gene data show CDR1 as PRHDT and CDR2 as FYEKMQ (reference sequence). V shed 1 base and J shed 4 bases, with 7 bases lying between them. The CDR3 loop spans 14 amino acids. The DNA of the CDR3 is TGTGCCAGCAGCTTAGATGGCCCCACCGGGGAGCTGTTTTTT. Protein: CASSLDGPTGELFF.

This clone has more than one count but fewer than ten. This sequence joins TRBV7-2 and TRBJ1-3, with 9 bases that match TRBD1. The CDR3 runs 14 residues. The ends lost 5 bases at V and 4 bases at J; junction bases unmatched: 3. From germline, CDR1 is SGHTA and CDR2 FQGNSA. CDR3 bases: TGTGCCAGCAGCCTAGGGACAGGGGGAAACACCATATATTTT. Translated, it gives CASSLGTGGNTIYF.

The chain joins TRBV9 to TRBJ2-3; tentatively, D is TRBD2 (6 bases). Trimming took 0 bases from V and 2 from J, leaving 13 bases between them. Germline V gene sequence: CDR1 SGDLS, CDR2 YYNGEE. CDR3 length: 16 amino acids. The CDR3 reads CASSVEGSGNTDTQYF. In DNA, the CDR3 is TGTGCCAGCAGCGTAGAAGGTAGCGGAAACACAGATACGCAGTATTTT. The entire variable domain, with the rest obtained from reference TRBV9 and TRBJ2-3, is as follows: DSGVTQTPKHLITATGQRVTLRCSPRSGDLSVYWYQQSLDQGLQFLIQYYNGEERAKGNILERFSAQQFPDLHSELNLSSLELGDSALYFCASSVEGSGNTDTQYFGPGTRLTVL.

The V gene is TRBV29-1, the J gene TRBJ2-3; tentatively, D is TRBD2 (5 bases). V gave up 7 bases and J gave up 6 bases, with 17 bases separating them. This CDR3 is built from 13 residues. Germline-derived CDR1 and CDR2 are SQVTM and ANQGSEA. The CDR3 region has the DNA TGCAGCGGCCTTAGCGTGAGGGCGGATACGCAGTATTTT. Translated: CSGLSVRADTQYF.

The chain recombines TRBV6-5 with TRBJ1-4; TRBD1 is a possible D gene (6 bases). Trimming removed 2 bases from V and 6 bases from J, with 10 bases in between. CDR1 MNHEY and CDR2 SVGAGI come from the germline V gene. The CDR3 runs 14 residues. The chain's CDR3 is CASSYLGGDEKLFF. As DNA, the CDR3 is TGTGCCAGCAGTTACCTAGGGGGTGATGAAAAACTGTTTTTT.